Following are 28 T cell receptor beta chains from one sample sequenced in a study of HIV-infected patients and healthy controls. All unsorted peripheral T cells were captured because whole blood was used without fractionation. Approximately 500 ng RNA was reverse transcribed with alpha and beta constant-region primers. Using multiplexing indices, alpha and beta chain libraries were generated apart by chain-specific third strand synthesis. TCRdb reprocessed the 5' RACE reads with MiXCR, giving one entry per CDR3 protein. This sample carries around 21,000 distinct CDR3 sequences, almost 9% of them seen once, and the ten largest clones take 2.6%. The sequenced material came from blood. These receptors all stem from an adult in good health.

This clonotype was counted many times. This sequence joins TRBV11-2 and TRBJ2-1; D is undetermined. The CDR3 sequence is 16 residues long. Trimming took 0 bases from V and 0 from J, leaving 9 bases between them. The germline V gene encodes CDR1 SGHAT and CDR2 FQNNGV. CDR3 DNA sequence: TGTGCCAGCAGCTTAGATATAGGAAACTCCTACAATGAGCAGTTCTTC. Translation: CASSLDIGNSYNEQFF.

This chain joins TRBV19 and TRBJ1-1; D ambiguous. The CDR3 extends over 13 amino acids. With 4 bases removed from V and 3 bases from J, the gap between germline ends came to 9 bases. Germline V gene sequence: CDR1 LNHDA, CDR2 SQIVND (reference sequence). The CDR3: CASSNHRDTEAFF. In DNA, the CDR3 is TGTGCCAGTAGTAACCACCGGGACACTGAAGCTTTCTTT.

This clonotype showed up many times. CDR3 amino acids: CASSHSNTDTQYF. The CDR3 coding sequence is TGTGCCAGCAGTCACTCTAACACAGATACGCAGTATTTT. The rearrangement joins TRBV12-3 or TRBV12-4 to TRBJ2-3; no clear D. Trimming stripped 5 bases from V and 2 bases from J, with 8 bases between. The CDR3 is 13 residues long.

This clonotype was observed at least ten times. This chain links TRBV7-2 with TRBJ2-7; TRBD2 aligns across 15 bases. Germline V gene sequence: CDR1 SGHTA, CDR2 FQGNSA. This CDR3 is built from 14 residues. Losses at the gene ends were 5 bases for V and 10 bases for J; bases not matched to a gene: 6. CDR3 residues: CASSTPGLAGGQYF. CDR3 nucleotide sequence: TGTGCCAGCAGCACACCGGGACTAGCGGGGGGTCAGTACTTC. The full variable domain, completed using reference TRBV7-2 and TRBJ2-7, is GAGVSQSPSNKVTEKGKDVELRCDPISGHTALYWYRQSLGQGLEFLIYFQGNSAPDKSGLPSDRFSAERTGGSVSTLTIQRTQQEDSAVYLCASSTPGLAGGQYFGPGTRLTVT.

This clonotype showed up many times. The gene calls are TRBV12-3 or TRBV12-4 and TRBJ2-4; D not resolved. Trimming cost V 5 bases and J 1 base, with 15 bases left between them. The CDR3 length is 16 residues. The CDR3 region has the DNA TGTGCCAGCAGTCTAGGTACCGTCCGGGCCAAAAACATTCAGTACTTC. Translated: CASSLGTVRAKNIQYF.

This clonotype is labeled medium-sized. The chain has TRBV12-3 or TRBV12-4 and TRBJ1-1; D ambiguous. V dropped 5 bases and J dropped 4 bases, with 5 bases sitting between them. This CDR3 comprises 11 residues. In nucleotides, the CDR3 is TGTGCCAGCAGTGGAAGCACTGAAGCTTTCTTT. This sequence encodes CASSGSTEAFF.

V usage is TRBV10-2 and J usage is TRBJ2-1, with a weak D call TRBD2 (6 bases). V lost 0 bases and J lost 6, with 12 bases in between. The V gene's germline CDR1 is WSHSY and CDR2 SAAADI. CDR3 length: 15 residues. CDR3 bases: TGCGCCAGCAGTGAGTCGACTAGAGAGATCAATGAGCAGTTCTTC. Protein product: CASSESTREINEQFF.

This clonotype was observed at least ten times. The chain combines TRBV29-1 with TRBJ1-1; D not resolved. CDR3 size: 14 residues. The germline CDR1 and CDR2 sequences are SQVTM and ANQGSEA. V dropped 5 bases and J dropped 3 bases, with 16 bases sitting between them. The CDR3 nucleotides read TGCAGCGTTTCCGTGTTGAGCACTGACACTGAAGCTTTCTTT. This encodes CSVSVLSTDTEAFF.

Ten or more counts support this clonotype. The gene calls are TRBV7-9 and TRBJ1-2; 7 positions match TRBD1. Per the germline V gene, CDR1 is SEHNR and CDR2 is FQNEAQ (reference sequence). This CDR3 has 15 amino acids. Trimming took 3 bases from V and 1 from J; bases not matched to a gene: 5. The CDR3 region has the DNA TGTGCCAGCAGCTTCACCGGGACAGTTAACTATGGCTACACCTTC. As protein: CASSFTGTVNYGYTF.

This clonotype was recorded many times. The chain combines TRBV5-1 with TRBJ1-2, with 10 bases aligning to TRBD1. Germline CDR1 and CDR2: SGHRS and YFSETQ. Unmatched junction bases numbered 4, after V lost 5 bases and J lost 3 bases. This CDR3 comprises 14 residues. For the CDR3, the DNA is TGCGCCAGCAGATCCGGACAGGGGGACTATGGCTACACCTTC. Its translation: CASRSGQGDYGYTF.

This clonotype has at least ten counts. V gene TRBV6-2 or TRBV6-3 combines with J gene TRBJ2-3; 9 nucleotides line up with TRBD2. This CDR3 comprises 18 residues. Per germline, CDR1 MNHEY and CDR2 SVGEGT. V was clipped by 2 bases and J by 3 bases; unmatched bases: 12. CDR3 residues: CASSYPRKVAGATDTQYF. CDR3 sequence (DNA): TGTGCCAGCAGTTACCCCCGGAAGGTAGCGGGGGCGACAGATACGCAGTATTTT.

In its sample, this clonotype was seen a few times. This sequence joins TRBV11-2 and TRBJ2-3; D might be TRBD1 (5 bases). V dropped 2 bases and J dropped 3 bases, with 9 bases sitting between them. This CDR3 spans 14 amino acids. Germline V CDR1 and CDR2: SGHAT, FQNNGV. The CDR3: CASSLNSGTDTQYF. The CDR3 nucleotides are TGTGCCAGCAGCTTAAACTCAGGGACAGATACGCAGTATTTT.

The chain combines TRBV20-1 with TRBJ2-1; D not certain. This CDR3 spans 12 amino acids. Trimming removed 4 bases from V and 9 bases from J, with 13 bases in between. CDR1 is DFQATT, CDR2 SNEGSKA, per germline (reference sequence). The CDR3 region is CSATTELGEQFF. The DNA for the CDR3 is TGCAGTGCTACAACTGAACTTGGTGAGCAGTTCTTC.

Ten or more counts support this clonotype. The chain uses TRBV9 and TRBJ1-6; a possible D gene is TRBD1 (5 bases). Germline V lookup: CDR1 SGDLS, CDR2 YYNGEE. The length of the CDR3 is 14 residues. Trimming stripped 6 bases from V and 4 bases from J, with 11 bases between. The CDR3 sequence: CASNRLGYNSPLHF. CDR3 nucleotide sequence: TGTGCCAGCAACAGGCTCGGGTATAATTCACCCCTCCACTTT.

This clonotype has at least ten counts. The chain carries TRBV5-1 and TRBJ2-2; TRBD1 matches 9 bases. J gave up 5 bases and V 6 bases, and 11 bases lay outside the gene matches. This CDR3 contains 16 residues. The germline gives CDR1 SGHRS, CDR2 YFSETQ. The CDR3 sequence: CASTPPGQGRTGELFF. The CDR3 nucleotides are TGCGCCAGCACCCCTCCGGGACAGGGTCGAACCGGGGAGCTGTTTTTT.

This clonotype has ten or more counts. The gene calls are TRBV6-2 or TRBV6-3 and TRBJ2-5; 7 nucleotides align to TRBD1. This CDR3 contains 13 residues. CDR1 is MNHEY and CDR2 is SVGEGT in the germline V gene. V shed 6 bases and J 4 bases; nucleotides not matched to a gene: 5. CDR3 bases: TGTGCCAGCAGGCGACAGGGCGGAGAGACCCAGTACTTC. Translating it yields CASRRQGGETQYF.

This clonotype qualifies as medium-sized. The genes are TRBV28 and TRBJ2-7; 8 bases agree with TRBD1. V dropped 2 bases and J dropped 7; count of bases not matched to a gene: 16. CDR1 MDHEN and CDR2 SYDVKM come from the germline V gene. The CDR3 spans 17 residues. The CDR3 DNA reads as TGTGCCAGCAGTTTACTCGCCCCCAGGGGGCGATTGAATGAGCAGTACTTC. Its translation: CASSLLAPRGRLNEQYF.

The table lists this clonotype with many counts. This chain joins TRBV12-3 or TRBV12-4 and TRBJ2-1; 9 nucleotides align to TRBD2. The CDR3 is 16 amino acids. J gave up 7 bases and V 6 bases, and 13 bases lay outside the gene matches. The CDR3 DNA follows: TGTGCCAGCAGCCTGATAGCGGGGGTTCCTACGAATGAGCAGTTCTTC. This codes for CASSLIAGVPTNEQFF.

This clonotype was detected ten times or more. The chain recombines TRBV6-6 with TRBJ2-1; D is possibly TRBD2 (5 bases). With 2 bases removed from V and 3 bases from J, the gap between germline ends came to 11 bases. The germline CDR1 and CDR2 sequences are MNHNY and SVGAGI (reference sequence). The CDR3 contains 15 residues. CDR3 in DNA: TGTGCCAGCAGTTACGTTAGCGTCAGCTACAATGAGCAGTTCTTC. This encodes CASSYVSVSYNEQFF.

The chain joins TRBV5-4 to TRBJ2-7; D is undetermined. V was cut by 4 bases and J by 6 bases, with 14 bases left in between. CDR1 and CDR2 (germline): SGHNT, YYREEE (reference sequence). This CDR3 region has 13 residues. The CDR3 is CASSPPLGSEQYF. In DNA, the CDR3 is TGTGCCAGCAGCCCTCCCCTCGGAAGCGAGCAGTACTTC.

This clonotype was counted at least ten times. The chain links TRBV9 to TRBJ2-1; possible D gene TRBD1, 6 bases. V lost 3 bases, J lost 12 bases, and 19 bases lay in between. Per germline, CDR1 SGDLS and CDR2 YYNGEE. The CDR3 extends over 14 amino acids. The DNA for the CDR3 is TGTGCCAGCAGCGCTAGGACCCCGGACAGTTGGCAGTTCTTC. It is translated as CASSARTPDSWQFF.

The rearrangement joins TRBV28 to TRBJ2-3, with no clear D. The V gene's germline CDR1 is MDHEN and CDR2 SYDVKM. The CDR3 totals 11 residues. The V gene lost 6 bases and the J gene lost 6 bases, with 7 bases spanning the gap. The CDR3 DNA is TGTGCCAGCAGGCGAAGGGATACGCAGTATTTT. Translating it yields CASRRRDTQYF.

This clonotype was recorded at least ten times. The chain combines TRBV19 with TRBJ2-4; D may be TRBD1 or TRBD2 (7 bases each). This CDR3 is 17 amino acids long. Germline lookup yields CDR1 LNHDA and CDR2 SQIVND (reference sequence). The germline V and J ends were trimmed by 8 bases and 5 bases, with 25 bases remaining between them. The CDR3 nucleotides are TGTGCCAGTGGGTACTGGGAGGGGGCAGGGCTCCAAAACATTCAGTACTTC. Amino acid sequence: CASGYWEGAGLQNIQYF.

The sample holds many counts of this clonotype. The chain employs TRBV12-3 or TRBV12-4 and TRBJ2-3; 7 nucleotides match TRBD2. With V trimmed by 10 bases and J by 2 bases, 9 bases remained unmatched. This CDR3 comprises 14 residues. The DNA for the CDR3 is TGTGCCATATCCATGAGCGGGGTCACAGATACGCAGTATTTT. Amino acids: CAISMSGVTDTQYF.

Sample share makes this clonotype medium-sized. The rearrangement joins TRBV4-3 to TRBJ2-3, with D perhaps TRBD1 (6 bases). There are 14 residues in the CDR3. The V gene lost 1 base and the J gene lost 2 bases, with 7 bases spanning the gap. Germline CDR1 and CDR2: LGHNA and YSLEER. The CDR3 DNA sequence: TGCGCCAGCAGCCAAGGGACAGACACAGATACGCAGTATTTT. It encodes CASSQGTDTDTQYF.

This clonotype is classed as medium-sized. The chain has TRBV10-3 and TRBJ1-6; D may be TRBD1 (6 bases). Germline assignment: CDR1 ENHRY and CDR2 SYGVKD. V dropped 8 bases and J dropped 9 bases, with 32 bases sitting between them. The CDR3 spans 19 residues. CDR3 sequence reads: CAIGGPDTERREKGSPLHF. CDR3 nucleotides: TGTGCCATCGGGGGCCCCGACACCGAAAGACGGGAAAAGGGTTCACCCCTCCACTTT.

This clonotype was counted ten times or more. The chain recombines TRBV6-2 or TRBV6-3 with TRBJ2-7; D might be TRBD2 (5 bases). Germline values: CDR1 MNHEY, CDR2 SVGEGT. V lost 7 bases and J lost 7, with 17 bases in between. This CDR3 spans 13 amino acids. The CDR3 region is CASTTKAGREQYF. In nucleotides, the CDR3 is TGTGCCAGCACTACAAAGGCGGGCAGGGAGCAGTACTTC.

In this sample, this clonotype is medium-sized. V is TRBV7-6 and J is TRBJ2-3; D might be TRBD2 (7 bases). Germline V gene sequence: CDR1 SGHVS, CDR2 FNYEAQ. CDR3 length equals 16 residues. Trimming shortened V by 0 bases and J by 6 bases, and 16 bases separated the two germline ends. The chain's CDR3 is CASSLANAGAPDTQYF. The CDR3 nucleotides are TGTGCCAGCAGCTTAGCGAATGCGGGGGCCCCGGATACGCAGTATTTT.